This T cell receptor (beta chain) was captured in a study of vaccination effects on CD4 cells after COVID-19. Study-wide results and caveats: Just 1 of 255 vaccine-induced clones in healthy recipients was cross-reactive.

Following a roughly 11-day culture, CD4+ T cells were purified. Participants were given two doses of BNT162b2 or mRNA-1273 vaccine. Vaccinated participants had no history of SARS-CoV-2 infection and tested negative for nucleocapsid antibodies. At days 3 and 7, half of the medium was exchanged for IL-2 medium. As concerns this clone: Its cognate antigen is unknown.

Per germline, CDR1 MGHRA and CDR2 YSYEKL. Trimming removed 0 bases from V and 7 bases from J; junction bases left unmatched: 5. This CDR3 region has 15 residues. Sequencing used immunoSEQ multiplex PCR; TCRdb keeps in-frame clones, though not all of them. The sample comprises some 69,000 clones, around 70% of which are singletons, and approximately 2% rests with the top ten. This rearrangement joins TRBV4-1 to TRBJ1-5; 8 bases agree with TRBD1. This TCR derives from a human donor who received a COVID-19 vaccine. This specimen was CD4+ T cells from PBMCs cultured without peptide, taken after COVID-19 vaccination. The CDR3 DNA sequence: TGCGCCAGCAGCCAAGATGGAGGACAGGGCCAGCCCCAGCATTTT. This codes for CASSQDGGQGQPQHF.